These 14 T cell receptor beta chains came from one sample sequenced in a study of cytomegalovirus exposure and HLA in healthy donors. A multiplex PCR was run with 60 Vbeta primers and 13 Jbeta primers. TCRdb's copy holds only in-frame clones and misses some; the assay was immunoSEQ multiplex PCR. The repertoire consists of about 88,000 clones, with 80% to 90% occurring once and the leading ten covering about 2.3%. The specimen sequenced was PBMCs. The receptors come from a man aged 18 to 30 in good health and CMV-seronegative.

The chain is built from TRBV28 and TRBJ1-2; 7 bases agree with TRBD1. Trimming cost V 7 bases and J 0 bases; bases outside gene matches: 11. This CDR3 is 16 amino acids long. Germline-derived CDR1 and CDR2 are MDHEN and SYDVKM. The CDR3 bases are TGTGCCAGCATAGAGGCAACAGGGGTTACTAACTATGGCTACACCTTC. Amino acid sequence: CASIEATGVTNYGYTF.

The genes are TRBV9 and TRBJ1-2, with 8 bases identical to TRBD1. The ends lost 4 bases at V and 3 bases at J; junction bases unmatched: 8. This CDR3 is built from 15 residues. Per the germline V gene, CDR1 is SGDLS and CDR2 is YYNGEE. Here the CDR3 DNA reads TGTGCCAGCAGCATAGGACAGGGAGGAGACTATGGCTACACCTTC. Translating gives CASSIGQGGDYGYTF. Combining the CDR3 with reference TRBV9 and TRBJ1-2 gives the whole variable domain DSGVTQTPKHLITATGQRVTLRCSPRSGDLSVYWYQQSLDQGLQFLIQYYNGEERAKGNILERFSAQQFPDLHSELNLSSLELGDSALYFCASSIGQGGDYGYTFGSGTRLTVV.

The V call is TRBV27, the J call TRBJ2-1; D unclear. This CDR3 region has 14 residues. Germline assignment: CDR1 MNHEY and CDR2 SMNVEV (reference sequence). Trimming stripped 3 bases from V and 8 bases from J, with 14 bases between. For the CDR3, the DNA is TGTGCCAGCAGTTTGGTGCCCTTGGGCTATGAGCAGTTCTTC. Amino acid sequence: CASSLVPLGYEQFF.

The chain uses TRBV5-1 and TRBJ1-3; unclear D gene. Trimming took off 0 bases at V and 2 bases at J, with 12 bases between the two ends. This CDR3 has 16 residues. Germline values: CDR1 SGHRS, CDR2 YFSETQ. Here the CDR3 DNA reads TGCGCCAGCAGCTTGGGGAGCGAGAAACCTGGAAACACCATATATTTT. Its translation is CASSLGSEKPGNTIYF.

The chain couples TRBV28 to TRBJ2-1, with D tentatively TRBD2 (5 bases). The CDR3 runs to 17 residues. Germline V CDR1 and CDR2: MDHEN, SYDVKM. Deletions cut 3 bases from V and 6 bases from J, with 21 bases between. DNA of the CDR3: TGTGCCAGCAGTTTCTCCTGGGCAGAGGTTAGCGTCAATGAGCAGTTCTTC. Translation: CASSFSWAEVSVNEQFF.

The chain carries TRBV27 and TRBJ2-3; maybe TRBD2 (5 bases). The CDR3 has 15 amino acids. Germline V gene sequence: CDR1 MNHEY, CDR2 SMNVEV (reference sequence). The V end lost 5 bases, the J end lost 0 bases, and 12 bases lay between the germline ends. The CDR3 loop is CASSLLAASTDTQYF. The DNA for the CDR3 is TGTGCCAGCAGTCTCCTAGCAGCGAGCACAGATACGCAGTATTTT.

This chain joins TRBV7-2 and TRBJ2-7; TRBD2 might be the D (5 bases). CDR1 SGHTA and CDR2 FQGNSA come from the germline V gene. This CDR3 is built from 14 residues. Trimming left V 5 bases short and J 0 bases short, with 11 bases between. CDR3 in amino acids: CASSSRGPSYEQYF. The DNA of the CDR3 is TGTGCCAGCAGCAGTCGAGGGCCCTCCTACGAGCAGTACTTC.

This chain uses TRBV27 with TRBJ2-7, with TRBD1 identical over 10 bases. The length of the CDR3 is 16 residues. V lost 6 bases, J lost 2 bases, and 10 bases stayed unmatched. In germline, CDR1 is MNHEY, CDR2 SMNVEV (reference sequence). The CDR3 DNA sequence: TGTGCCAGCAGCCGGACGGGTGGACAGGGGGCCTACGAGCAGTACTTC. It codes for CASSRTGGQGAYEQYF.

The chain couples TRBV10-2 to TRBJ2-2, with TRBD2 identical over 12 bases. This CDR3 region has 19 residues. CDR1 and CDR2 from the germline V gene are WSHSY and SAAADI. After removal of 3 bases from V and 5 bases from J, the junction contained 13 bases not matched to a gene. The CDR3 coding sequence is TGCGCCAGCAGTGACCAGGGACTAGCGGGCAAAGGGGGAACCGGGGAGCTGTTTTTT. Encoded protein: CASSDQGLAGKGGTGELFF.

This clone was counted a few times. This chain joins TRBV7-6 and TRBJ2-1, with TRBD1 identical over 9 bases. Losses at the gene ends were 5 bases for V and 4 bases for J; bases not matched to a gene: 9. The CDR3 length is 16 residues. From germline, CDR1 is SGHVS and CDR2 FNYEAQ. This CDR3 reads CASSPNDRGSYNEQFF. Here the CDR3 DNA reads TGTGCCAGCAGCCCTAACGACAGGGGGTCATACAATGAGCAGTTCTTC.

This clone was picked up one time. One end of the junction varies from germline; a read error may be responsible. The rearrangement joins TRBV6-5 to TRBJ2-1, with 8 bases lining up with TRBD1. The germline gives CDR1 MNHEY, CDR2 SVGAGI. This CDR3 comprises 13 residues. The CDR3 region is CASRYGQGNEQFF. CDR3 sequence (DNA): TGTGCCAGCCGTTATGGACAGGGCAATGAGCAGTTCTTC.

This chain uses TRBV9 with TRBJ2-5; weak D call: TRBD2 (5 bases). This CDR3 comprises 13 residues. CDR1 is SGDLS, CDR2 YYNGEE, per germline. V lost 3 bases and J 0 bases, leaving 6 bases between the germline ends. In DNA form, the CDR3 reads TGTGCCAGCAGCGCCGGGAACCAAGAGACCCAGTACTTC. This translates into CASSAGNQETQYF.

CDR3 coding DNA: TGTGCCATCAGTGAGAGGACACCCTATGGCTACACCTTC. Protein sequence: CAISERTPYGYTF. V is TRBV10-3 and J is TRBJ1-2; D is possibly TRBD1 (5 bases). Germline V gene sequence: CDR1 ENHRY, CDR2 SYGVKD. The V and J ends lost 2 bases and 4 bases respectively, with 8 bases between them. The CDR3 runs to 13 residues.

This chain joins TRBV7-2 and TRBJ1-6, with a weak D call TRBD1 (6 bases). CDR1 and CDR2 (germline): SGHTA, FQGNSA. The V gene lost 5 bases and the J gene lost 6 bases, with 17 bases spanning the gap. This CDR3 has 16 residues. CDR3 DNA: TGTGCCAGCAGCCGGGATGGTCCAGGGGTTAATTCACCCCTCCACTTT. This sequence encodes CASSRDGPGVNSPLHF.